This TCR beta chain comes out of a study of control samples from healthy donors and cancer patients. Germline CDR1 and CDR2: MNHEY and SVGAGI. CDR3 length equals 14 residues. Deletions cut 5 bases from V and 5 bases from J, with 14 bases between. Measured with immunoSEQ multiplex PCR; TCRdb has only the in-frame clones, and not every one. The sample has approximately 140,000 clones, about 85% seen once. The sequence was collected from a woman in her 30s in good health. What was sequenced was blood. The chain links TRBV6-5 to TRBJ2-3; D is possibly TRBD1 (6 bases). DNA for the CDR3: TGTGCCAGCAGTCTCAGGGGACCCAAAGATACGCAGTATTTT. Protein product: CASSLRGPKDTQYF.